This T cell receptor (beta chain) was obtained from a study of shared clonotypes between healthy human individuals. Study as a whole: The study drew on a couple of women and a few men aged 18 to 49 as donors. Study-level points and caveats: It was only blood that was sampled, and tissue repertoires likely differ. Across a few donors, naive CD4 shared 5% to 6%, naive CD8 under 4%, memory CD4 roughly 2.2%, memory CD8 more than 0.35%.

Assay used: immunoSEQ multiplex PCR; TCRdb lists only in-frame clones, some missing. The data contain 950,000 to 1,100,000 clones, around 76% of them singletons. The V end lost 5 bases, the J end lost 0 bases, and 14 bases lay between the germline ends. The CDR3 runs 15 residues. Germline CDR1 reads SNHLY; CDR2 reads FYNNEI. A few counts support this clone. Its specificity is unknown. Input material: memory CD4+ T cells sorted from blood. Indicated subset: CD45RA-negative fraction. The J gene is TRBJ2-7, the V gene TRBV2, with D hard to call. The TCR comes from a man between 18 and 29 years old in good health. In nucleotides, the CDR3 is TGTGCCAGCAGTTCCGGGCCCTCCTTCTCCTACGAGCAGTACTTC. This codes for CASSSGPSFSYEQYF. The full variable domain, rest sourced from reference TRBV2 and TRBJ2-7, is EPEVTQTPSHQVTQMGQEVILRCVPISNHLYFYWYRQILGQKVEFLVSFYNNEISEKSEIFDDQFSVERPDGSNFTLKIRSTKLEDSAMYFCASSSGPSFSYEQYFGPGTRLTVT.